The clone carrying this T cell receptor (beta chain) was seen repeatedly, ten times or more. As yet, its antigen is unknown. The CDR3 loop spans 13 amino acids. The V and J ends lost 8 bases and 10 bases, in that order; junction bases with no gene match: 10. CDR1 and CDR2 from the germline V gene are SNHLY and FYNNEI. The source of the sample is a study of CD8+CD57+ T cells in acquired aplastic anemia. Study-wide background: Each DNA sample taken from sorted CD4+ and CD8+ cells came to approximately 3 ug on average. In CD4+ cells, healthy donors produced an average of roughly 11 million reads.

Study results and limitations: Statistical testing detected no significant gap in CD8+ Simpson's diversity between patients and controls.

Profiles of TCR beta VDJ and CDR3 were generated from a genomic DNA template. TCRdb analysed the reads with MiXCR anew, one entry per CDR3 protein. The sample lists roughly 63,000 distinct CDR3 sequences, almost 55% occurring once. The rearrangement links TRBV2 to TRBJ2-5; TRBD1 agrees at 10 bases. Input material: sorted CD4+, CD8+, or CD8+CD57+ T cells (not recorded which) from PBMCs. The receptor comes from a human donor in good health, serving as a control. The DNA of the CDR3 is TGTGCCAGCGAGACCGGGACAGGGGTGAGCCAGTACTTC. Translation: CASETGTGVSQYF.